Below, 14 T cell receptor beta chains from the same sample are listed, as sequenced in a study of blood T cell repertoires in COVID-19. TCRdb's copy holds only in-frame clones and misses some; the assay was immunoSEQ multiplex PCR. Of under 95,000 clones listed, around three quarters are singletons. What was sequenced was peripheral blood. Every receptor here comes from a man aged 55 to 70 with active or convalescent COVID-19.

The chain recombines TRBV5-1 with TRBJ1-2; TRBD1 matches 9 bases. The CDR3 is 14 residues long. Germline CDR1 reads SGHRS; CDR2 reads YFSETQ. With V trimmed by 3 bases and J by 7 bases, 7 bases remained unmatched. CDR3 sequence (DNA): TGCGCCAGCAGCTCCGGACAGGGGTACAGTGGCTACACCTTC. This encodes CASSSGQGYSGYTF.

The V gene is TRBV6-5, the J gene TRBJ2-3, with D possibly TRBD2 on 5 matching bases. The CDR3 sequence is 13 residues long. Trimming shortened V by 6 bases and J by 3 bases, and 10 bases separated the two germline ends. Germline-derived CDR1 and CDR2 are MNHEY and SVGAGI. CDR3 bases: TGTGCCAGCAGCTCCCGACTAACAGATACGCAGTATTTT. The encoded protein is CASSSRLTDTQYF.

The chain carries TRBV10-3 and TRBJ1-2; the match to TRBD1 covers 10 bases. Germline CDR1 is ENHRY and CDR2 is SYGVKD. This CDR3 comprises 15 residues. The junction had 9 bases not matched to a gene; V was cut back by 10 bases and J by 1 base. CDR3 residues: CATGPGQGHNYGYTF. The CDR3 DNA reads as TGTGCCACCGGCCCGGGACAGGGGCATAACTATGGCTACACCTTC.

This rearrangement joins TRBV30 to TRBJ1-3; D perhaps matches TRBD1 (5 bases). Germline-derived CDR1 and CDR2 are GTSNPN and SVGIG (reference sequence). CDR3 size: 14 residues. V lost 4 bases, J lost 0 bases, and 10 bases lay in between. CDR3 sequence (DNA): TGTGCCTGGACGCGGCAGGGCTCTGGAAACACCATATATTTT. Protein product: CAWTRQGSGNTIYF.

A few counts support this clone. A junction end diverges from the germline sequence, so it may reflect a read error. The gene calls are TRBV28 and TRBJ1-4; D is perhaps TRBD1 (5 bases). The CDR3 totals 13 residues. Germline CDR1 is MDHEN and CDR2 is SYDVKM. CDR3 nucleotide sequence: TGTGCCAGCAGCCGTGACATGGACATCCCATGGGGTTTT. It encodes CASSRDMDIPWGF.

The chain has TRBV19 and TRBJ1-1; 7 bases map to TRBD1. The trim removed 7 bases at V and 6 bases at J, leaving 11 bases unmatched. The CDR3 runs to 14 residues. The germline V gene has CDR1 LNHDA and CDR2 SQIVND (reference sequence). CDR3 nucleotide sequence: TGTGCCAGTATCGACAGGGACAAAAGGGCTGAAGCTTTCTTT. Residues: CASIDRDKRAEAFF. Variable domain in full (rest from reference TRBV19 and TRBJ1-1): DGGITQSPKYLFRKEGQNVTLSCEQNLNHDAMYWYRQDPGQGLRLIYYSQIVNDFQKGDIAEGYSVSREKKESFPLTVTSAQKNPTAFYLCASIDRDKRAEAFFGQGTRLTVV.

The sample holds one count of this clone. The chain combines TRBV18 with TRBJ1-6; TRBD1 matches at 11 bases. The CDR3 spans 14 residues. Germline trimming cut 3 bases from V and 9 bases from J; bases unmatched to any gene: 1. Per the germline V gene, CDR1 is KGHSH and CDR2 is LQKENI. CDR3 residues: CASSPDRGRSPLHF. In DNA form, the CDR3 reads TGTGCCAGCTCACCGGACAGGGGGCGTTCACCCCTCCACTTT.

This clone was counted a single time. V and J are TRBV5-1 and TRBJ1-1; the D gene is possibly TRBD1 (5 bases). Germline V gene data show CDR1 as SGHRS and CDR2 as YFSETQ. V lost 4 bases, J lost 3 bases, and 16 bases lay in between. There are 15 residues in the CDR3. The CDR3 nucleotides read TGCGCCAGCAGCCCCCCTGGGAAACAGGACACTGAAGCTTTCTTT. This encodes CASSPPGKQDTEAFF. The variable domain in full, completed from reference TRBV5-1 and TRBJ1-1, reads KAGVTQTPRYLIKTRGQQVTLSCSPISGHRSVSWYQQTPGQGLQFLFEYFSETQRNKGNFPGRFSGRQFSNSRSEMNVSTLELGDSALYLCASSPPGKQDTEAFFGQGTRLTVV.

The rearrangement joins TRBV9 to TRBJ1-5; D gene unclear. CDR1 is SGDLS and CDR2 is YYNGEE in the germline V gene. Trimming stripped 0 bases from V and 5 bases from J, with 12 bases between. The CDR3 covers 15 residues. The CDR3 DNA is TGTGCCAGCAGCGTAGATGGGCAGACCGATCAGCCCCAGCATTTT. Amino acid sequence: CASSVDGQTDQPQHF.

This rearrangement joins TRBV7-9 to TRBJ2-3; D is perhaps TRBD2 (7 bases). This CDR3 spans 13 amino acids. V lost 5 bases, J lost 9 bases, and 15 bases lay in between. Germline V gene lookup returns CDR1 SEHNR and CDR2 FQNEAQ (reference sequence). In DNA form, the CDR3 reads TGTGCCAGCAGCCCCATAGGGGGGGAGACGCAGTATTTT. Translating it yields CASSPIGGETQYF.

The gene calls are TRBV2 and TRBJ1-1; unclear D gene. V lost 2 bases to trimming and J lost 0 bases, with 4 bases between them. This CDR3 region has 13 residues. Per germline, CDR1 SNHLY and CDR2 FYNNEI. CDR3 DNA: TGTGCCAGCAGTGAATTAATGAACACTGAAGCTTTCTTT. It specifies CASSELMNTEAFF.

CDR3 loop: CASSVDRQETQYF. CDR3 DNA: TGTGCCAGCTCAGTAGACAGGCAAGAGACCCAGTACTTC. The chain joins TRBV18 to TRBJ2-5; perhaps TRBD1 as D (6 bases). CDR1 and CDR2 from the germline V gene are KGHSH and LQKENI. Trimming removed 5 bases at V and 2 bases at J, with 9 bases between. This CDR3 is built from 13 residues.

Turning to this clone: At one boundary the junction diverges from the germline segment, which might be a read error. The chain combines TRBV18 with TRBJ2-3; D might be TRBD1 (5 bases). Germline values: CDR1 KGHSH, CDR2 LQKENI. This CDR3 is built from 15 residues. CDR3 coding DNA: TGTGCCAGCTCCCGAGAGGTTCAGGGCACGGATACGCAGTATTTT. It yields the protein CASSREVQGTDTQYF.

The sample holds one count of this clone. V and J are TRBV3-1 (or the pseudogene TRBV3-2) and TRBJ2-3; D unresolved. The CDR3 runs 13 residues. The ends were cut back, 3 bases at V and 2 bases at J, with 6 bases in the middle. The germline gives CDR1 LGHDT, CDR2 YNNKEL (reference sequence). In nucleotides, the CDR3 is TGTGCCAGCAGCCAGCTCTACACAGATACGCAGTATTTT. Translation gives CASSQLYTDTQYF.